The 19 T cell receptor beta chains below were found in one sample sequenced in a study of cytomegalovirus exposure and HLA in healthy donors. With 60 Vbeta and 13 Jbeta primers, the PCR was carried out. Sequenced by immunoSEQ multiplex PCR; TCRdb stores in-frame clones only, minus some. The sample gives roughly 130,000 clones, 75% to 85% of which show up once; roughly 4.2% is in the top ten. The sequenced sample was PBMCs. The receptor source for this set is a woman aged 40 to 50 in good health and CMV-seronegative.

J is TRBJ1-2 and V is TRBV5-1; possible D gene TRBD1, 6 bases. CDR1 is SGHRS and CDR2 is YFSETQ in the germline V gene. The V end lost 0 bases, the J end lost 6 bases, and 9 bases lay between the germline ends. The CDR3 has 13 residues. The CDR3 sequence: CASSLDREDGYTF. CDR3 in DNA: TGCGCCAGCAGCTTGGACAGGGAAGATGGCTACACCTTC. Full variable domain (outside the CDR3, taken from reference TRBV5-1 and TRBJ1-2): KAGVTQTPRYLIKTRGQQVTLSCSPISGHRSVSWYQQTPGQGLQFLFEYFSETQRNKGNFPGRFSGRQFSNSRSEMNVSTLELGDSALYLCASSLDREDGYTFGSGTRLTVV.

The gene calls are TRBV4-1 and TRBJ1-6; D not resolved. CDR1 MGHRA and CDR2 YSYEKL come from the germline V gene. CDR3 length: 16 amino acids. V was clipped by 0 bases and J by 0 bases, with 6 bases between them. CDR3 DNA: TGCGCCAGCAGCCAAGATTTGGCCTCCTATAATTCACCCCTCCACTTT. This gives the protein CASSQDLASYNSPLHF.

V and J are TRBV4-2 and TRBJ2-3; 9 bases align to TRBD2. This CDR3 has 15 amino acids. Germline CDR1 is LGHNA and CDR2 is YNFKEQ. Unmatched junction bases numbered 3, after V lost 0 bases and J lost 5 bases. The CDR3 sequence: CASSQEWTSVDTQYF. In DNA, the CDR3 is TGTGCCAGCAGCCAAGAATGGACTAGCGTAGATACGCAGTATTTT.

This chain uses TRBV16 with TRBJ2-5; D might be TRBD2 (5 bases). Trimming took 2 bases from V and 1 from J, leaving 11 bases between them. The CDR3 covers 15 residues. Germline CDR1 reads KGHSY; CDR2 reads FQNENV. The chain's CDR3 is CASSQAGQPQETQYF. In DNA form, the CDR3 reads TGTGCCAGCAGCCAAGCGGGCCAACCCCAAGAGACCCAGTACTTC.

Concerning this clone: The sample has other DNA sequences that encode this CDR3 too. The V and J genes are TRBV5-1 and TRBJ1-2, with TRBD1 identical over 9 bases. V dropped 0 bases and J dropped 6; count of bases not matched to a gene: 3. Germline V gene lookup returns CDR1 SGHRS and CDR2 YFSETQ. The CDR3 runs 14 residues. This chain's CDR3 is CASSLEGQGNGYTF. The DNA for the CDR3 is TGCGCCAGCAGCTTGGAGGGACAGGGCAATGGCTACACCTTC.

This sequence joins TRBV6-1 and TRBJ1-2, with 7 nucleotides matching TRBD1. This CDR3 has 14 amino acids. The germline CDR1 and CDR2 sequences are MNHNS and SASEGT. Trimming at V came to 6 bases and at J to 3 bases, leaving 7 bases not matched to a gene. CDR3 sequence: CASRTGKGDYGYTF. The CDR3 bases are TGTGCCAGCAGGACAGGGAAGGGGGACTATGGCTACACCTTC.

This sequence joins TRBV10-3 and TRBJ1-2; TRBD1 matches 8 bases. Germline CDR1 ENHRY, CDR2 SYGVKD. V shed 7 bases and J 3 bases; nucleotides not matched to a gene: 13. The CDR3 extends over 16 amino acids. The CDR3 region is CAINSRGQEGDYGYTF. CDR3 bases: TGTGCCATCAATTCCAGGGGACAGGAAGGGGACTATGGCTACACCTTC.

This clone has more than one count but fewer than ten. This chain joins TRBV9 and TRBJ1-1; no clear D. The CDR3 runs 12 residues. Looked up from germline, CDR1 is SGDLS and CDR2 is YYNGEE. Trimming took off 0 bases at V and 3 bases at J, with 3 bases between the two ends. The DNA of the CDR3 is TGTGCCAGCAGCGTAGCTGACACTGAAGCTTTCTTT. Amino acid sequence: CASSVADTEAFF.

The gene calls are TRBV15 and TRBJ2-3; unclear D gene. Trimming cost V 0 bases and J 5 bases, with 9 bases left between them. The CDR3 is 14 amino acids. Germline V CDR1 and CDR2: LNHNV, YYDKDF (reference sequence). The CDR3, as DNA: TGTGCCACCAGCAGAGATCCGCGAATAGATACGCAGTATTTT. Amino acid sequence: CATSRDPRIDTQYF. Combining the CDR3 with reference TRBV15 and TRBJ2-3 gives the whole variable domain DAMVIQNPRYQVTQFGKPVTLSCSQTLNHNVMYWYQQKSSQAPKLLFHYYDKDFNNEADTPDNFQSRRPNTSFCFLDIRSPGLGDTAMYLCATSRDPRIDTQYFGPGTRLTVL.

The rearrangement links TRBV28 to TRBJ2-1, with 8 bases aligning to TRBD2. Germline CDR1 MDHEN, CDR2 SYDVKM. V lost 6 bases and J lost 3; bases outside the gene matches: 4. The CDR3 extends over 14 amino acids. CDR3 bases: TGTGCCAGCAGGGGAGCGGGGGACTACAATGAGCAGTTCTTC. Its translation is CASRGAGDYNEQFF.

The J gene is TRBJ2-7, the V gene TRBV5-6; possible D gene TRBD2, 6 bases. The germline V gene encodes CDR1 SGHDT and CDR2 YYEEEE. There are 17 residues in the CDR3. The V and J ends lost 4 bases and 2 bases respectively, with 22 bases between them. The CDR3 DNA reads TGTGCCAGCAGCCCGAGCCGAGCCGGGACTCTACCCTACGAGCAGTACTTC. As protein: CASSPSRAGTLPYEQYF.

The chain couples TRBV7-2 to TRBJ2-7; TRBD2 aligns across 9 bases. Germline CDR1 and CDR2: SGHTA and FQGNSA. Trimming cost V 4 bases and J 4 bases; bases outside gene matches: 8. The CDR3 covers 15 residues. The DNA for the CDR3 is TGTGCCAGCAGCTCGCGTTCTAGCGGGATGTACGAGCAGTACTTC. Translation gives CASSSRSSGMYEQYF. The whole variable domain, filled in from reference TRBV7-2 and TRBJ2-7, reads GAGVSQSPSNKVTEKGKDVELRCDPISGHTALYWYRQSLGQGLEFLIYFQGNSAPDKSGLPSDRFSAERTGGSVSTLTIQRTQQEDSAVYLCASSSRSSGMYEQYFGPGTRLTVT.

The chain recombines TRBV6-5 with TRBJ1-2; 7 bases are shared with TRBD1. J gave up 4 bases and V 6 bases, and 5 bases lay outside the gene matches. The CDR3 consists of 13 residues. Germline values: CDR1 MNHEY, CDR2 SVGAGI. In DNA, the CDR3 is TGTGCCAGCAGCCGCGGGACAGCCTATGGCTACACCTTC. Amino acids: CASSRGTAYGYTF.

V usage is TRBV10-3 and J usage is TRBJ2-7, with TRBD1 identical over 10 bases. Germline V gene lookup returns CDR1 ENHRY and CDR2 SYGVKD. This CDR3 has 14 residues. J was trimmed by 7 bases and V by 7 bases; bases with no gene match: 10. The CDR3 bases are TGTGCCATCACTCCGGGACAGGGGCCAGGGGAGCAGTACTTC. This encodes CAITPGQGPGEQYF.

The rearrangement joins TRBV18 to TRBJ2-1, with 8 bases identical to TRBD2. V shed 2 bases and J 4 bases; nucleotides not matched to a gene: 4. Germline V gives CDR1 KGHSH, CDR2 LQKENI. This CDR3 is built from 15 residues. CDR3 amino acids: CASSPGAGGYNEQFF. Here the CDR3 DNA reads TGTGCCAGCTCACCAGGTGCGGGGGGATACAATGAGCAGTTCTTC.

The CDR3 nucleotides are TGTGCCAGCAGCCAAGAGACAGGGAATTTCAACACTGAAGCTTTCTTT. This gives the protein CASSQETGNFNTEAFF. The rearrangement joins TRBV4-2 to TRBJ1-1; 7 nucleotides align to TRBD1. Looked up from germline, CDR1 is LGHNA and CDR2 is YNFKEQ. Germline trimming cut 0 bases from V and 2 bases from J; bases unmatched to any gene: 6. CDR3 length: 16 amino acids.

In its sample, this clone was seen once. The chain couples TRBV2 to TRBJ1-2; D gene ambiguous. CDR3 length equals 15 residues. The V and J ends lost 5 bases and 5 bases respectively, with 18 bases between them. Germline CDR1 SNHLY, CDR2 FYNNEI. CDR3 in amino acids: CASSHPEGSGYGYTF. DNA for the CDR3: TGTGCCAGCAGTCACCCTGAGGGCAGTGGATATGGCTACACCTTC.

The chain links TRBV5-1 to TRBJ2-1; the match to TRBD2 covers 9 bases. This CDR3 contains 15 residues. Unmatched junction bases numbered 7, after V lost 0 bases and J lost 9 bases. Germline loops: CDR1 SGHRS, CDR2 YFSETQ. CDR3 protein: CASSLVVAGESEQFF. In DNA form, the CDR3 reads TGCGCCAGCAGCTTGGTAGTAGCGGGAGAGAGTGAGCAGTTCTTC.

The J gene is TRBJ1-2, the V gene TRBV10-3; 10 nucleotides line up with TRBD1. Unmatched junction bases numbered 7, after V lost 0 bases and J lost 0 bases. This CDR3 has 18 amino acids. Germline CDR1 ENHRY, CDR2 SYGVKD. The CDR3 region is CAISESLDRGWANYGYTF. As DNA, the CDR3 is TGTGCCATCAGTGAGTCTTTGGACAGGGGGTGGGCTAACTATGGCTACACCTTC.